The 9 T cell receptor beta chains in this list originate from one sample, sequenced in a study of T cells in Graves' hyperthyroidism and ophthalmopathy. Researchers amplified the TCR beta CDR3 regions from RNA transcripts. The HTBI primer set served for first-round RT-PCR of the TCR CDR3. Each CDR3 protein is one row after TCRdb ran MiXCR on the multiplex PCR reads. The table has around 700,000 distinct CDR3 sequences, around 20% seen once; the top ten hold roughly 17%. Sample: blood. The receptors here all came from a woman aged 50 to 65 with Graves' hyperthyroidism that later progressed to Graves' ophthalmopathy.

The rearrangement uses TRBV6-1 and TRBJ1-5; D is unresolved. Trimming cost V 5 bases and J 7 bases, with 15 bases left between them. The V gene's germline CDR1 is MNHNS and CDR2 SASEGT. The length of the CDR3 is 14 residues. CDR3 region: CASSHRHSGQPQHF. In DNA, the CDR3 is TGTGCCAGCAGTCACAGACACAGCGGGCAGCCCCAGCATTTT.

The chain uses TRBV3-1 and TRBJ1-2; 7 nucleotides agree with TRBD1. CDR1 and CDR2 from the germline V gene are LGHDT and YNNKEL (reference sequence). There are 13 residues in the CDR3. V trimming: 6 bases; J trimming: 7 bases; junction bases outside the gene matches: 8. The CDR3 sequence: CASSPTGSGGYTF. In DNA, the CDR3 is TGTGCCAGCAGTCCGACAGGGTCAGGTGGCTACACCTTC.

This clonotype was found a few times. The rearrangement uses TRBV19 and TRBJ1-6; D is ambiguous. CDR3 length: 14 amino acids. Trimming cost V 7 bases and J 9 bases, with 16 bases left between them. CDR1 and CDR2 (germline): LNHDA, SQIVND (reference sequence). The CDR3 here is CASMKSDRGSPLHF. The CDR3 bases are TGTGCCAGTATGAAGTCCGATCGGGGTTCACCCCTCCACTTT.

The rearrangement links TRBV24-1 to TRBJ2-2; D is ambiguous. From germline, CDR1 is KGHDR and CDR2 SFDVKD. Deletions cut 5 bases from V and 0 bases from J, with 12 bases between. The CDR3 sequence is 16 residues long. Here the CDR3 DNA reads TGTGCCACCAGTGTCTCTCCCCCCTCGAACACCGGGGAGCTGTTTTTT. Translation gives CATSVSPPSNTGELFF.

CDR3 DNA: TGTGCCATCAGTGAGGACATTCGTCCCTACGAGCAGTACTTC. Translating it yields CAISEDIRPYEQYF. The chain uses TRBV10-3 and TRBJ2-7; D unresolved. This CDR3 spans 14 amino acids. The germline CDR1 and CDR2 sequences are ENHRY and SYGVKD. The V end lost 2 bases, the J end lost 2 bases, and 10 bases lay between the germline ends.

V usage is TRBV24-1 and J usage is TRBJ2-3, with 7 nucleotides matching TRBD1. The CDR3 contains 15 residues. Germline CDR1 reads KGHDR; CDR2 reads SFDVKD. Trimming removed 5 bases from V and 4 bases from J; junction bases left unmatched: 8. The CDR3 reads CATSAPETGSDTQYF. Here the CDR3 DNA reads TGTGCCACCAGTGCTCCGGAGACAGGGTCAGATACGCAGTATTTT.

This clonotype was seen many times. The V gene is TRBV7-9, the J gene TRBJ2-5, with D uncertain. The CDR3 extends over 15 amino acids. Germline assignment: CDR1 SEHNR and CDR2 FQNEAQ (reference sequence). Trimming shortened V by 2 bases and J by 0 bases, and 10 bases separated the two germline ends. The CDR3 spells CASSLFGEYQETQYF. The CDR3 DNA sequence: TGTGCCAGCAGCTTATTCGGAGAATACCAAGAGACCCAGTACTTC.

This clonotype has more than one count but fewer than ten. The gene calls are TRBV6-2 or TRBV6-3 and TRBJ1-2; 8 bases fit TRBD1. CDR1 and CDR2 (germline): MNHEY, SVGEGT. V shed 4 bases, J shed 8 bases, and the junction held 12 bases outside the gene matches. This CDR3 has 15 amino acids. CDR3 DNA sequence: TGTGCCAGCAGTTCTGGACAGGGAAGTTATCACGGCTACACCTTC. Amino acids: CASSSGQGSYHGYTF.

The chain couples TRBV20-1 to TRBJ1-5; TRBD1 aligns across 7 bases. Trimming at V came to 3 bases and at J to 2 bases, leaving 13 bases not matched to a gene. The CDR3 length is 17 residues. The germline gives CDR1 DFQATT, CDR2 SNEGSKA (reference sequence). CDR3 DNA: TGCAGTGCTAGCCCCCCAGGGGGAGGTCTGGGCAATCAGCCCCAGCATTTT. It yields the protein CSASPPGGGLGNQPQHF.